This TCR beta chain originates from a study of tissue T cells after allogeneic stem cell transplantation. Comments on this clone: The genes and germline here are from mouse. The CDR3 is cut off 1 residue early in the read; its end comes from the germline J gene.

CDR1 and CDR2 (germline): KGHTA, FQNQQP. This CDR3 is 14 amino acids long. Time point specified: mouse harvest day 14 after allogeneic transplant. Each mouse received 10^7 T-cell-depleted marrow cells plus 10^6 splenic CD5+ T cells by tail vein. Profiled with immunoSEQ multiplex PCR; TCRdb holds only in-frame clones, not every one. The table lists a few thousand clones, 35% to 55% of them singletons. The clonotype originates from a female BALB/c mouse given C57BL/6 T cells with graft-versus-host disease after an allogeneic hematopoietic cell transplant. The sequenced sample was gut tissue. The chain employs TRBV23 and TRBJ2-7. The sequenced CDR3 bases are TGCTCCAGCAGTCAATCGACGAGCTCCTATGAACAGTAC. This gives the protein CSSSQSTSSYEQY. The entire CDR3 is CSSSQSTSSYEQYF.